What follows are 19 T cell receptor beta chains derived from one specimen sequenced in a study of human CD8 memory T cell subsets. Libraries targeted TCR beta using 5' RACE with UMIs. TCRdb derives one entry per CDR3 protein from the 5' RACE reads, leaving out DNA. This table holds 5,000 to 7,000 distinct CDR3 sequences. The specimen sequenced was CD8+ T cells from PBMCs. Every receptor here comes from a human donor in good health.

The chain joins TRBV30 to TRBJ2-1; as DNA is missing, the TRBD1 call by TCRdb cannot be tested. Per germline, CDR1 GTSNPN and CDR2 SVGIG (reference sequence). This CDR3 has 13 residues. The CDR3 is CAWSPPTRNEQFF.

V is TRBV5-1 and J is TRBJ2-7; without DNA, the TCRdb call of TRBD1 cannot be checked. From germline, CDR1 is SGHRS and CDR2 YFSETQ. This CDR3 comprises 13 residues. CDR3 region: CASSPDGMSEQYF. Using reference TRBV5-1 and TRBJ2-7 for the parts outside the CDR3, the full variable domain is KAGVTQTPRYLIKTRGQQVTLSCSPISGHRSVSWYQQTPGQGLQFLFEYFSETQRNKGNFPGRFSGRQFSNSRSEMNVSTLELGDSALYLCASSPDGMSEQYFGPGTRLTVT.

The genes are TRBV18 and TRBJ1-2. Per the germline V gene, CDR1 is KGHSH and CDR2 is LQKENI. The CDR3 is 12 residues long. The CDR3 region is CASSVGSDGYTF.

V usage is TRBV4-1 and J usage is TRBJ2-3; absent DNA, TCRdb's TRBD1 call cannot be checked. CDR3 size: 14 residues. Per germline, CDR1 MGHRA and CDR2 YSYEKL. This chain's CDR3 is CASSQEGGTDTQYF.

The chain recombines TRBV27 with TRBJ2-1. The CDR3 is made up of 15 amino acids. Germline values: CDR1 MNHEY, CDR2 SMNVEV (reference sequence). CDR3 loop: CASSLSGARHNEQFF.

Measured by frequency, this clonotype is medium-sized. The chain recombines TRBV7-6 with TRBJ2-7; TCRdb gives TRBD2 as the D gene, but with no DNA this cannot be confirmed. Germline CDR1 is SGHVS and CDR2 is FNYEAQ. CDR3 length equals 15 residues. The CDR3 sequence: CASSAGTSGTYEQYF.

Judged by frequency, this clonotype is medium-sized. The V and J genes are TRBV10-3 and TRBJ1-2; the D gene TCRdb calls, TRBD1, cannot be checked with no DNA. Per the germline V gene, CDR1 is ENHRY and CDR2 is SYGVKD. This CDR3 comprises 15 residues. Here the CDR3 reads CAIGQGASTNYGYTF.

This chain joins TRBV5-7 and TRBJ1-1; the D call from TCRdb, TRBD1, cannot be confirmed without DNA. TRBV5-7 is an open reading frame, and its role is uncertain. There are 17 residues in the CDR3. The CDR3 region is CASSLGGQSDRNTEAFF.

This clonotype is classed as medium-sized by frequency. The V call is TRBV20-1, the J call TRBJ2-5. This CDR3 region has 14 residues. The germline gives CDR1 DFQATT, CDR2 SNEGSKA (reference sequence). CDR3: CSASEAGETETQYF.

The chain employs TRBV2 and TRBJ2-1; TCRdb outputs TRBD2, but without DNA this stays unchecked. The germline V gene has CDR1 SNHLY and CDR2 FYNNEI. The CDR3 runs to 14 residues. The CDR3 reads CASSVRGRGNEQFF.

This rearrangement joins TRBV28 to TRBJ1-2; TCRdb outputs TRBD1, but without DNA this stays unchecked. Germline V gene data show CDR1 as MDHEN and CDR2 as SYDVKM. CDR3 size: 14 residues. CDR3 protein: CASSLFTGFYGYTF.

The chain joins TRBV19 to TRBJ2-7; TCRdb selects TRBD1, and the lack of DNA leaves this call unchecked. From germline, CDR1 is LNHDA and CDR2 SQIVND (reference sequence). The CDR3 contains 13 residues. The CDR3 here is CASSRDWENEQYF.

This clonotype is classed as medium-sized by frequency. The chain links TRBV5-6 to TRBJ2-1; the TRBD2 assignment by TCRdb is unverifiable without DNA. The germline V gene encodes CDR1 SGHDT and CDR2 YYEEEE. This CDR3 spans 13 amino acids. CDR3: CASSLGTSLLQFF.

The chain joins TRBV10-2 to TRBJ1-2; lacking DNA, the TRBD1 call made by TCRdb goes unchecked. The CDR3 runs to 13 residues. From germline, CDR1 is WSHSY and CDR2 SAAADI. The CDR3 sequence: CASSESGGSGYTF.

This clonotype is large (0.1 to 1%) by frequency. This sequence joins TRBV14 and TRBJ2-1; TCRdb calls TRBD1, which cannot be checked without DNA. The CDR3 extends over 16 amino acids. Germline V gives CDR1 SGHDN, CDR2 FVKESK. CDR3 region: CASSPRERAAYNEQFF. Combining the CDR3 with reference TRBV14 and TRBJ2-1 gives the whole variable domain EAGVTQFPSHSVIEKGQTVTLRCDPISGHDNLYWYRRVMGKEIKFLLHFVKESKQDESGMPNNRFLAERTGGTYSTLKVQPAELEDSGVYFCASSPRERAAYNEQFFGPGTRLTVL.

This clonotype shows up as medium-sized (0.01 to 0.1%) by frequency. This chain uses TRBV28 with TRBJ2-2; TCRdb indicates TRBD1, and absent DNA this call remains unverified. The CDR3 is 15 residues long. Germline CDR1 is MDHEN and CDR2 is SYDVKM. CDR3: CASSRTALNTGELFF.

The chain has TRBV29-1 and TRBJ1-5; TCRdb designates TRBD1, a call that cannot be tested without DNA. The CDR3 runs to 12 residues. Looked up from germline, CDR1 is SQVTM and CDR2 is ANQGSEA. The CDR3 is CSVTGINQPQHF.

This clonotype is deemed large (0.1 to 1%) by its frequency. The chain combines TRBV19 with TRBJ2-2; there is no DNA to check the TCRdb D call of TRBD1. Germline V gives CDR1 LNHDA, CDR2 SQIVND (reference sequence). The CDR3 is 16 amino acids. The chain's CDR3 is CASSPAPRANTGELFF.

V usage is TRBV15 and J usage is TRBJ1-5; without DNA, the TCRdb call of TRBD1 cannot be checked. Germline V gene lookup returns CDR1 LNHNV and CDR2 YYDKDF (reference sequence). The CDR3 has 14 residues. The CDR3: CATSREGGWQPQHF.